This passage covers 12 T cell receptor beta chains from one sample sequenced in a study of T cells in localized non-small cell lung cancer. Profiling relied on immunoSEQ multiplex PCR, and the TCRdb table lists in-frame clones only, not all of them. The table shows roughly 2,500 clones, with 20% occurring only once. This specimen consisted of lung tumor tissue, obtained before any cancer treatment. All receptors derive from a male donor at least 60 years old with stage I lung adenocarcinoma.

V is TRBV14 and J is TRBJ2-3, with D possibly TRBD2 on 5 matching bases. V was shortened by 0 bases and J by 2 bases, with 15 bases between the two germline ends. CDR3 length: 17 residues. Germline V lookup: CDR1 SGHDN, CDR2 FVKESK. The CDR3 sequence is CASSQDHQRTVTDTQYF. CDR3 nucleotide sequence: TGTGCCAGCAGCCAAGATCATCAGCGGACGGTCACAGATACGCAGTATTTT.

The chain carries TRBV11-3 and TRBJ2-2, with D unclear. V dropped 1 base and J dropped 0 bases, with 9 bases sitting between them. The CDR3 contains 16 residues. The germline V gene has CDR1 SGHNT and CDR2 YENEEA. The CDR3 DNA reads as TGTGCCAGCAGCTTAGTAGCCAGCGCGAACACCGGGGAGCTGTTTTTT. Translation gives CASSLVASANTGELFF.

This clone was detected only a few times. CDR3 in DNA: TGTGCCAGCAGCCCGACCCGGGACACCTACGAGCAGTACTTC. This codes for CASSPTRDTYEQYF. The gene calls are TRBV11-3 and TRBJ2-7, with D perhaps matching TRBD1 (6 bases). This CDR3 has 14 residues. Trimming pared 5 bases from V and 2 bases from J, leaving 13 bases between. Germline CDR1 SGHNT, CDR2 YENEEA.

Judged by abundance, this clone is medium-sized. This chain joins TRBV6-8 and TRBJ2-1; 10 nucleotides align to TRBD2. V lost 6 bases to trimming and J lost 3 bases; unmatched junction nucleotides: 8. CDR3 size: 16 residues. CDR1 is MNHGY, CDR2 SAAAGT, per germline. CDR3 sequence (DNA): TGTGCCAGCAGCCCCTCACCTAGCGGGAGCTACAATGAGCAGTTCTTC. Protein product: CASSPSPSGSYNEQFF.

This clone was observed a handful of times. The chain links TRBV10-3 to TRBJ2-5; D ambiguous. The V end was cut by 0 bases, the J end by 1 base, with 6 bases between. The CDR3 is 14 amino acids. From germline, CDR1 is ENHRY and CDR2 SYGVKD. CDR3: CAISESNAQETQYF. The CDR3, as DNA: TGTGCCATCAGTGAGTCAAACGCCCAAGAGACCCAGTACTTC.

The rearrangement uses TRBV14 and TRBJ1-5, with D uncertain. The germline V gene has CDR1 SGHDN and CDR2 FVKESK. The CDR3 runs to 13 residues. Trimming removed 4 bases at V and 3 bases at J, with 7 bases between. The chain's CDR3 is CASSLGPNQPQHF. The DNA for the CDR3 is TGTGCCAGCAGCCTTGGGCCCAATCAGCCCCAGCATTTT.

The chain is built from TRBV10-2 and TRBJ2-1; 8 bases match TRBD2. Germline CDR1 WSHSY, CDR2 SAAADI. V dropped 6 bases and J dropped 7; count of bases not matched to a gene: 5. The CDR3 covers 13 residues. Written as DNA, the CDR3 is TGCGCCAGCAGGGTCGGGGGGGAGAATGAGCAGTTCTTC. It codes for CASRVGGENEQFF.

This chain uses TRBV29-1 with TRBJ2-7, with D possibly TRBD2 on 7 matching bases. Germline V lookup: CDR1 SQVTM, CDR2 ANQGSEA. V dropped 3 bases and J dropped 3 bases, with 12 bases sitting between them. The CDR3 spans 13 residues. CDR3 in DNA: TGCAGCGTTGATGCGGGGGCCAGCTACGAGCAGTACTTC. Amino acids: CSVDAGASYEQYF.

This clone appeared a few times. The chain recombines TRBV2 with TRBJ2-7; D ambiguous. CDR1 is SNHLY, CDR2 FYNNEI, per germline. The CDR3 has 13 amino acids. V lost 7 bases and J 4 bases, leaving 14 bases between the germline ends. This chain's CDR3 is CASKNSPAYEQYF. Here the CDR3 DNA reads TGTGCCAGCAAAAACAGCCCGGCTTACGAGCAGTACTTC. The full variable domain, completed using reference TRBV2 and TRBJ2-7, is EPEVTQTPSHQVTQMGQEVILRCVPISNHLYFYWYRQILGQKVEFLVSFYNNEISEKSEIFDDQFSVERPDGSNFTLKIRSTKLEDSAMYFCASKNSPAYEQYFGPGTRLTVT.

The table lists this clone with a few counts. The chain recombines TRBV19 with TRBJ2-3, with D perhaps TRBD1 (6 bases). Germline V lookup: CDR1 LNHDA, CDR2 SQIVND (reference sequence). V lost 4 bases, J lost 5 bases, and 10 bases lay in between. CDR3 length equals 13 residues. The chain's CDR3 is CASSTSGEDTQYF. The DNA of the CDR3 is TGTGCCAGTAGTACCTCAGGGGAAGATACGCAGTATTTT.

The chain couples TRBV11-3 to TRBJ2-5; 11 bases align to TRBD2. V shed 2 bases, J shed 5 bases, and the junction held 4 bases outside the gene matches. Germline CDR1 and CDR2: SGHNT and YENEEA. The CDR3 is 15 residues long. Written as DNA, the CDR3 is TGTGCCAGCAGCTTAACTAGCGGGAGTCGCGAGACCCAGTACTTC. Translating it yields CASSLTSGSRETQYF.

This clone is categorized as medium-sized (0.01 to 0.1%). The J gene is TRBJ1-2, the V gene TRBV28; D uncertain. The CDR3 spans 12 residues. Trimming left V 6 bases short and J 0 bases short, with 5 bases between. Germline V gene data show CDR1 as MDHEN and CDR2 as SYDVKM. The CDR3 bases are TGTGCCAGCAGCCCATCTAACTATGGCTACACCTTC. It encodes CASSPSNYGYTF.